This T cell receptor (beta chain) is from a study of cytomegalovirus exposure and HLA in healthy donors (TCRdb year 2017). Concerning the study at large: The 550 to 750 repertoires of the first cohort and the 95 to 150 validation repertoires were produced on the same platform, according to a later analysis. The aim of the study was to test whether cataloging public T cell receptors could identify signatures of past pathogen exposure. To predict cytomegalovirus infection status, the study combined high-throughput TCR immunosequencing, statistical association of individual TCRs with disease status, and machine learning. Along with the approximately 700-subject first cohort, a separate validation cohort of roughly 110 different subjects was used.

To prepare the library, the immunoSEQ multiplex PCR assay was applied. Per the source publication's procedure: A statistical classification framework was built to diagnose cytomegalovirus status from the catalog of TCR beta chain sequences. The table was pulled from immuneACCESS by TCRdb, which kept in-frame rearrangements only. Such tables lose some clones; where checked, under half of the loss comes from unresolved V genes, and the rest has no known cause. That table gives V, J and clone size, and the DNA gave D and trimming. The sample table holds some 79,000 clones, of which roughly 94% were seen once. The ten top clones hold roughly 3% of the sample. The study at large found these results: While some public TCRs were present in many individuals, most TCR sequences turned up only very rarely across donors. The study gave a list of 150 to 200 TCR beta chains associated with cytomegalovirus. Of the cluster scores, approximately 95% were above 0 in a later analysis, which found that TCRs clustered in the first cohort also tended to co-occur in the 95 to 150 validation repertoires. The classifier was reported to diagnose cytomegalovirus status with high specificity and sensitivity in both the original cohort and the validation cohort. A later analysis had no HLA typing for the validation cohort, so co-occurrence there was scored across all 110 or so repertoires. According to the authors, the approach could potentially be generalized to other disease states and immunological phenotypes. A few of the identified cytomegalovirus-associated TCR beta chains were confirmed in vitro to be specific for cytomegalovirus antigens.

Regarding this clone: This receptor's antigen is unknown. No much larger clone exists at a distance of one base, and base qualities are not known.

Donors formed part of the validation cohort, which comprised 120 subjects and was distinct from the first cohort of under 850 subjects. The receptor was derived from a woman aged 18 to 35 in good health and CMV-seropositive. Sequencing used PBMCs.

The CDR3 loop reads CASSSRDRGNTIYF. The DNA is as follows: TGTGCCAGCAGTTCCCGGGACAGAGGAAACACCATATATTTT. The chain employs TRBV27 and TRBJ1-3, with 7 bases aligning to TRBD1. According to the germline V gene (reference sequence), CDR1 reads MNHEY and CDR2 reads SMNVEV. Reading from cysteine to phenylalanine, the CDR3 counts 14 amino acids. The sequence is cut down to CDR3 DNA, 42 bases in frame from base 1. Here V drops 4 bases and J drops 4 bases, and the junction holds 4 bases not matched to any gene.